This T cell receptor beta chain was recorded in a study of T cells after yellow fever vaccination (dated by TCRdb to about 2019). Context from the whole study: The SMART-Seq v4 Ultra Low Input RNA kit was used to prepare libraries from fractions with low cell numbers. Bulk TCR alpha and beta repertoires were sequenced longitudinally to track T-cell clones before and after primary and booster YFV17D yellow fever vaccination. Two healthy male donors, one aged 18 to 29 and one aged 30 to 40 years, made up the cohort. Bulk PBMC replicates and cell subsets were isolated from blood drawn at multiple timepoints before and after both primary and secondary immunization.

These reads were obtained on an Illumina NovaSeq 6000. TCR cDNA was synthesized by 5'RACE template switching, which introduced a universal primer site and unique molecular identifiers. Priming for cDNA synthesis came from both the TCR alpha and TCR beta constant segments. Libraries were amplified in two PCR steps, with sample barcodes and sequencing adapters added in the second step. Libraries were sequenced on Illumina HiSeq 2500 (2x100 bp) or NovaSeq (2x150 bp). The study's own analysis went as follows. MIGEC was used to demultiplex reads and collapse the reads into UMI consensus sequences, and MiXCR was used for V(D)J alignment. Vaccine-responding clonotypes were identified with edgeR using replicate PBMC samples, with FDR below 0.01 and a log2 fold change above 5 up to day 15 being required. Each bulk clonotype was labeled CD4 or CD8 based on which sequenced repertoire, CD4 or CD8, contained the clonotype at higher abundance. The public reads were reanalyzed by TCRdb: fastp trimming at Q25, MiXCR alignment, in-frame beta chains only. Every entry covers one CDR3 protein and lists the most common genes and DNA from its rows. The V and J calls were not made by the authors but by TCRdb's processing. The sample table holds 250,000 to 300,000 distinct CDR3 sequences, of which roughly 9% were seen once. The leading ten clones occupy around 3.4% of the sample.

In this sample, this clonotype turned up many times. The target of this receptor is not known. No clone much larger than this one lies a single base away; base qualities are absent. General study outcomes and caveats: Computational filtering was required because FACS-sorted repertoires could contain abundant contaminating clonotypes from the bulk population. The study included only two donors, which limits how far the findings can be generalized. After the booster, most clones that had expanded after primary vaccination were detected again (over 95% of CD4 and around nine tenths of CD8), suggesting broad maintenance of memory. A small share of clonotypes was detected in both CD4 and CD8 compartments, with the overlap likely arising from convergent recombination. Compared with the primary T-cell response, the secondary T-cell response was faster but weaker, reaching its peak on day 5 rather than on day 15.

This specimen's treatment or condition label, per the study, means: live attenuated yellow fever vaccine strain. A standard Ficoll-Paque protocol was used to isolate PBMCs from peripheral blood. Dynabeads CD4 and CD8 positive selection kits were used to isolate the CD4 and CD8 T-cell fractions. TriZol was used to extract RNA from bulk PBMCs, from CD4 and CD8 fractions, and from dextramer-positive and dextramer-negative fractions. The CDR3 numbers 14 residues from cysteine through phenylalanine. Solely the CDR3 DNA is kept, with 42 bases framed from the first base. Germline trimming amounts to 5 bases on V and 4 bases on J, with 7 as the count of junction bases outside the gene matches. Via the germline V gene, CDR1 is SGHRS and CDR2 YFSETQ.

The chain uses TRBV5-1 and TRBJ2-7, and 9 junctional nucleotides match TRBD1. Source: CD4+ T cells sorted from PBMCs, taken 5 days after the yellow fever booster vaccination. The TCR originated in a man aged 18 to 35 who received the YFV17D yellow fever vaccine. The DNA sequence is given as TGCGCCAGCAGTTTCGACAGGGGGAGTTACGAGCAGTACTTC. Translated, this is CASSFDRGSYEQYF.